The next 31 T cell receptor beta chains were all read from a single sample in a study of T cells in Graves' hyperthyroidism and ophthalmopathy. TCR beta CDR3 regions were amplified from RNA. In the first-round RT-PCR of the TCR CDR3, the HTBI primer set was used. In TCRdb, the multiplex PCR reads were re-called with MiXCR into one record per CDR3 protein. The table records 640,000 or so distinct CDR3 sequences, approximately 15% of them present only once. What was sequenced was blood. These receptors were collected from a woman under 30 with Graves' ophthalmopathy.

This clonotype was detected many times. DNA for the CDR3: TGTGCCAGCAGCCTGTATCGTAGCAATCAGCCCCAGCATTTT. It encodes CASSLYRSNQPQHF. The gene calls are TRBV7-8 and TRBJ1-5; D not certain. The CDR3 contains 14 residues. V lost 5 bases and J 0 bases, leaving 8 bases between the germline ends. Looked up from germline, CDR1 is SGHVS and CDR2 is FQNEAQ. The full variable domain, rest sourced from reference TRBV7-8 and TRBJ1-5, is GAGVSQSPRYKVAKRGQDVALRCDPISGHVSLFWYQQALGQGPEFLTYFQNEAQLDKSGLPSDRFFAERPEGSVSTLKIQRTQQEDSAVYLCASSLYRSNQPQHFGDGTRLSIL.

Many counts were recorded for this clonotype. The CDR3, as DNA: TGTGCCAGTAGTATAGTTGGCGGGAGAGAAGAGACCCAGTACTTC. As protein: CASSIVGGREETQYF. This rearrangement joins TRBV19 to TRBJ2-5; 7 nucleotides match TRBD2. V lost 1 base and J lost 3; bases outside the gene matches: 5. Germline V gene sequence: CDR1 LNHDA, CDR2 SQIVND (reference sequence). The CDR3 is 15 amino acids.

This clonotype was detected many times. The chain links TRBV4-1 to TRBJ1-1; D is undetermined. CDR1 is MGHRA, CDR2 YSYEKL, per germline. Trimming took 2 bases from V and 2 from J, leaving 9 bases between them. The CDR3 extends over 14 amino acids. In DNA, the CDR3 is TGCGCCAGCAGCCAAAGGGAAGTCAACACTGAAGCTTTCTTT. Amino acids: CASSQREVNTEAFF.

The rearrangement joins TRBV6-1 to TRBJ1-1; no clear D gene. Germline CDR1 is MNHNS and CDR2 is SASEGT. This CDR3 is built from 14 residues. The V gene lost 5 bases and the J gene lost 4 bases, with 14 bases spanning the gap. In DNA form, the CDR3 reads TGTGCCAGCAGTTTGGGAAATAGAATCACTGAAGCTTTCTTT. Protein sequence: CASSLGNRITEAFF.

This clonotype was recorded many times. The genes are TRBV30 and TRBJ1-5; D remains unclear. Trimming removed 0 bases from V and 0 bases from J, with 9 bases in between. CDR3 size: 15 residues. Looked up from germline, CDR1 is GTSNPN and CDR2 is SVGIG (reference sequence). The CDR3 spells CAWSVDIYSNQPQHF. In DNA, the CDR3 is TGTGCCTGGAGTGTAGACATCTATAGCAATCAGCCCCAGCATTTT.

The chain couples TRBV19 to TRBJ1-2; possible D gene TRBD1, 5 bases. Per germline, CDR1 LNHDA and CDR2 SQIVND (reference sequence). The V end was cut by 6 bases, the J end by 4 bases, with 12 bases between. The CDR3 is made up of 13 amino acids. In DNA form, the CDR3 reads TGTGCCAGTAGAACCGGGACCGCCTATGGCTACACCTTC. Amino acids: CASRTGTAYGYTF. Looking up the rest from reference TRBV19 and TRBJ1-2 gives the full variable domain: DGGITQSPKYLFRKEGQNVTLSCEQNLNHDAMYWYRQDPGQGLRLIYYSQIVNDFQKGDIAEGYSVSREKKESFPLTVTSAQKNPTAFYLCASRTGTAYGYTFGSGTRLTVV.

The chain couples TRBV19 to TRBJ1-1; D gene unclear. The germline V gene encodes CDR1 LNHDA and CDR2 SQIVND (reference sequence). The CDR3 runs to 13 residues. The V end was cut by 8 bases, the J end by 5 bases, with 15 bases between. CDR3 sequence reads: CASSEVVGTEAFF. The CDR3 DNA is TGTGCCAGTTCCGAGGTCGTGGGGACTGAAGCTTTCTTT.

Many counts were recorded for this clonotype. The CDR3 bases are TGTGTTACTCGCTGGGATGAAAAACTGTTTTTT. Translation: CVTRWDEKLFF. The rearrangement joins TRBV28 to TRBJ1-4; no definite D call. The CDR3 runs 11 residues. Germline values: CDR1 MDHEN, CDR2 SYDVKM. Filled out from reference TRBV28 and TRBJ1-4, the complete variable domain reads DVKVTQSSRYLVKRTGEKVFLECVQDMDHENMFWYRQDPGLGLRLIYFSYDVKMKEKGDIPEGYSVSREKKERFSLILESASTNQTSMYLCVTRWDEKLFFGSGTQLSVL.

The CDR3 spells CASSRIEASGILSGNEQFF. In DNA form, the CDR3 reads TGTGCCAGCAGCCGAATAGAGGCTAGCGGAATACTTTCGGGAAATGAGCAGTTCTTC. The chain joins TRBV7-8 to TRBJ2-1, with 7 nucleotides matching TRBD2. V shed 5 bases, J shed 7 bases, and the junction held 23 bases outside the gene matches. The CDR3 contains 19 residues. The germline V gene has CDR1 SGHVS and CDR2 FQNEAQ.

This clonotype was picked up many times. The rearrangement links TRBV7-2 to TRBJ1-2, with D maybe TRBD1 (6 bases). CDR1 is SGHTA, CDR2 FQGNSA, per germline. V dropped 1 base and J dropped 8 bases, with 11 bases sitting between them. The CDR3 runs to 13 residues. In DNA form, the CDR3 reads TGTGCCAGCAGCTTAGATGGGGGGCTCGGCTACACCTTC. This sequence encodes CASSLDGGLGYTF. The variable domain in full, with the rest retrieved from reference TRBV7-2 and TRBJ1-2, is GAGVSQSPSNKVTEKGKDVELRCDPISGHTALYWYRQSLGQGLEFLIYFQGNSAPDKSGLPSDRFSAERTGGSVSTLTIQRTQQEDSAVYLCASSLDGGLGYTFGSGTRLTVV.

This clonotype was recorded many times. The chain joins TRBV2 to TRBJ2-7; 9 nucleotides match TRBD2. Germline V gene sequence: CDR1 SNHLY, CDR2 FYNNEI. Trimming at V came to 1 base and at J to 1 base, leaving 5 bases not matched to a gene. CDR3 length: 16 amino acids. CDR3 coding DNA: TGTGCCAGCAGTGAAGGACTAGCGGTAGGTTCCTACGAGCAGTACTTC. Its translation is CASSEGLAVGSYEQYF.

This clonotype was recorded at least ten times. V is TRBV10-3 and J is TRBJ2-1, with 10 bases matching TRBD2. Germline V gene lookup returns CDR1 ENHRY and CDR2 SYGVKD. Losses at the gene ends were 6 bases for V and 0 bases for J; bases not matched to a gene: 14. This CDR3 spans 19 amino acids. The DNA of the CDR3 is TGTGCCATCAGGGGGGTACGGGGACTAGCGAATAGCTCCTACAATGAGCAGTTCTTC. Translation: CAIRGVRGLANSSYNEQFF.

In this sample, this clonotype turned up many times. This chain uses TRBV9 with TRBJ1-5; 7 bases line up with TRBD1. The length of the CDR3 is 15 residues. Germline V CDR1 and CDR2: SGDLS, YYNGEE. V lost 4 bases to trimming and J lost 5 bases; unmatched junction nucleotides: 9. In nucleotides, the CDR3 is TGTGCCAGCAGCACATCGCAGGGGGGGGATCAGCCCCAGCATTTT. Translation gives CASSTSQGGDQPQHF.

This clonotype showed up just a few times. This chain's CDR3 is CASSQVGLRYNEQFF. CDR3 DNA: TGCGCCAGCAGCCAAGTAGGGTTGAGATACAATGAGCAGTTCTTC. The rearrangement uses TRBV4-1 and TRBJ2-1; D unresolved. The CDR3 is 15 amino acids. CDR1 MGHRA and CDR2 YSYEKL come from the germline V gene. Trimming removed 1 base from V and 4 bases from J, with 11 bases in between.

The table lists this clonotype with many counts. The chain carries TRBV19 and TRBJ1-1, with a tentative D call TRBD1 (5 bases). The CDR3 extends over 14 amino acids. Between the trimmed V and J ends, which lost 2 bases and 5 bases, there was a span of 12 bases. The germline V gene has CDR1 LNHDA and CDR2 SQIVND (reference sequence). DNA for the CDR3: TGTGCCAGTAGTATATGGGATAGGGGTACTGAAGCTTTCTTT. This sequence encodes CASSIWDRGTEAFF.

CDR3 loop: CASSLGLAGGHDNEQFF. The DNA for the CDR3 is TGTGCCAGCAGCCTGGGACTAGCGGGAGGGCATGACAATGAGCAGTTCTTC. The chain uses TRBV3-2 and TRBJ2-1; TRBD2, as called in the table, went unchecked against the DNA. TRBV3-2 is flagged as a pseudogene. The CDR3 spans 17 residues.

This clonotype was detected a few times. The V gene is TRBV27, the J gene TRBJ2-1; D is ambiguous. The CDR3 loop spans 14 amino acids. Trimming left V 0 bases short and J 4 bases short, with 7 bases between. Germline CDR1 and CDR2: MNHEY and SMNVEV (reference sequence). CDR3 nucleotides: TGTGCCAGCAGTTTATCGTGGGCGTACAATGAGCAGTTCTTC. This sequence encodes CASSLSWAYNEQFF.

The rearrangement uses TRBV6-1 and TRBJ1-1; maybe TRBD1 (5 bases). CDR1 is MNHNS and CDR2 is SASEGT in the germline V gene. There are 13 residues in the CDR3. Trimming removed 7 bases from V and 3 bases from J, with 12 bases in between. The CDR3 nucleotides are TGTGCCAGCAATCAGCAGGGTTACACTGAAGCTTTCTTT. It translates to CASNQQGYTEAFF.

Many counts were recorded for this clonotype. CDR3 region: CASSPPESPSTDTQYF. DNA for the CDR3: TGTGCCAGCAGTCCACCCGAAAGTCCGAGCACAGATACGCAGTATTTT. The V and J genes are TRBV12-3 or TRBV12-4 and TRBJ2-3; D ambiguous. Trimming shortened V by 5 bases and J by 0 bases, and 15 bases separated the two germline ends. The CDR3 is 16 amino acids.

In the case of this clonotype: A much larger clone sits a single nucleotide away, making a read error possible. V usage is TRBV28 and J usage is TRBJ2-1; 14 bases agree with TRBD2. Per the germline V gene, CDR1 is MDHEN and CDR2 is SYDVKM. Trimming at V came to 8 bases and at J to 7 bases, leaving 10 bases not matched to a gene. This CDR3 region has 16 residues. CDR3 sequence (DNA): TGTGCCAGCCAAACCCCGGGACTAGCGGGAGTGAATGAGCAGTTCTTC. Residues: CASQTPGLAGVNEQFF. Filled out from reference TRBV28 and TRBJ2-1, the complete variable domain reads DVKVTQSSRYLVKRTGEKVFLECVQDMDHENMFWYRQDPGLGLRLIYFSYDVKMKEKGDIPEGYSVSREKKERFSLILESASTNQTSMYLCASQTPGLAGVNEQFFGPGTRLTVL.

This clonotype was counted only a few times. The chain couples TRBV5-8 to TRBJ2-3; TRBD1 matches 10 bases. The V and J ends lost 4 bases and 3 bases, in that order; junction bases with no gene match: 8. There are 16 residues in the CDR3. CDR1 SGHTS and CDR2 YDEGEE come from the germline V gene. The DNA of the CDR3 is TGTGCCAGCAGCCACGATCTGGGACAGGGGACAGATACGCAGTATTTT. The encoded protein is CASSHDLGQGTDTQYF.

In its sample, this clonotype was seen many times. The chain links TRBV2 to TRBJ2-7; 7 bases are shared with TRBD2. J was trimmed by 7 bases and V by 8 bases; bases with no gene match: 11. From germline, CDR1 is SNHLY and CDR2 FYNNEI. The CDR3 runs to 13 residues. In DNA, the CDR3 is TGTGCCAGCCACGCTGTGCTAGCGGAAGAGCAGTACTTC. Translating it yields CASHAVLAEEQYF.

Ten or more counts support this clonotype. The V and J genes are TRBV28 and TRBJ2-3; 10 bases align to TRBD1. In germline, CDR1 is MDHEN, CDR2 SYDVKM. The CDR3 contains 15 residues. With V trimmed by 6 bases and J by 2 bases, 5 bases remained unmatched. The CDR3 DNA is TGTGCCAGCAGGCCCGGGACAGGGGTCACAGATACGCAGTATTTT. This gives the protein CASRPGTGVTDTQYF.

CDR3 nucleotides: TGCGCCAGCAGCCAACCCCGGACCCGATACAATGAGCAGTTCTTC. Residues: CASSQPRTRYNEQFF. V is TRBV4-1 and J is TRBJ2-1; D uncertain. The germline CDR1 and CDR2 sequences are MGHRA and YSYEKL. V was trimmed by 2 bases and J by 4 bases, leaving 12 bases between them. The CDR3 covers 15 residues.

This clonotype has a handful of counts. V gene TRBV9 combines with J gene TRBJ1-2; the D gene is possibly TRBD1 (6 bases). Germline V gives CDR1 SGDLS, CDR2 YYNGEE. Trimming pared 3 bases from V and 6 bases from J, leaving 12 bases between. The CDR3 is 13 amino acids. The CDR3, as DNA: TGTGCCAGCAGCGCAGGGGTTACAGATGGCTACACCTTC. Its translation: CASSAGVTDGYTF.

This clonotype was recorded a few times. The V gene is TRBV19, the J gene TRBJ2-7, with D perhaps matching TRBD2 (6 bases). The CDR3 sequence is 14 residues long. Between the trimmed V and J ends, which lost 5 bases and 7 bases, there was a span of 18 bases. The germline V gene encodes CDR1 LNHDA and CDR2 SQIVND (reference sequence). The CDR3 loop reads CASSPRRGAGEQYF. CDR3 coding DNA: TGTGCCAGTAGTCCACGGCGGGGAGCGGGTGAGCAGTACTTC.

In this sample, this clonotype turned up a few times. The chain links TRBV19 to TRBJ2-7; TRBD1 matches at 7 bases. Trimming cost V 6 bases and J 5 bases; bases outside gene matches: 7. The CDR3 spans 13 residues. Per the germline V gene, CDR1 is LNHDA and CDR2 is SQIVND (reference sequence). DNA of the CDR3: TGTGCCAGTAGGACAGGGAGTGGCGACGAGCAGTACTTC. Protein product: CASRTGSGDEQYF.

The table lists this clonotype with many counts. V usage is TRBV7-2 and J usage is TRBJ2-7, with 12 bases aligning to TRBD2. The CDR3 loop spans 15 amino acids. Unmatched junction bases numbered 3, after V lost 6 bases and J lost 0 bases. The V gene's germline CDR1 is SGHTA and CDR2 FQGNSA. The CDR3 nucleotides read TGTGCCAGCAGGCTGACTAGCGGGAGCTCCTACGAGCAGTACTTC. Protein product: CASRLTSGSSYEQYF.

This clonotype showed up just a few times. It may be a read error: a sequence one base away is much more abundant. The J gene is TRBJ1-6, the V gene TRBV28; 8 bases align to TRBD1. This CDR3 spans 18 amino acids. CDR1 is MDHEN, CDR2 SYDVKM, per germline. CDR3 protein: CASNLRQGLSSYNSPLHF. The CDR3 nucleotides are TGTGCCAGCAATTTAAGACAGGGGCTCAGCTCCTATAATTCACCCCTCCACTTT. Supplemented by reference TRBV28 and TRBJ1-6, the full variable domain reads DVKVTQSSRYLVKRTGEKVFLECVQDMDHENMFWYRQDPGLGLRLIYFSYDVKMKEKGDIPEGYSVSREKKERFSLILESASTNQTSMYLCASNLRQGLSSYNSPLHFGNGTRLTVT.

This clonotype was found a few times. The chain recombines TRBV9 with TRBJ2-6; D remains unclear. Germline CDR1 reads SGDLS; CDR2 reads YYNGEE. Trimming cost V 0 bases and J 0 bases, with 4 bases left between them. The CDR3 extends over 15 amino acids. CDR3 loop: CASSVVSSGANVLTF. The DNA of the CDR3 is TGTGCCAGCAGCGTAGTCAGCTCTGGGGCCAACGTCCTGACTTTC. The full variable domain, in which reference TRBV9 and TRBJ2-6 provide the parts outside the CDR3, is DSGVTQTPKHLITATGQRVTLRCSPRSGDLSVYWYQQSLDQGLQFLIQYYNGEERAKGNILERFSAQQFPDLHSELNLSSLELGDSALYFCASSVVSSGANVLTFGAGSRLTVL.

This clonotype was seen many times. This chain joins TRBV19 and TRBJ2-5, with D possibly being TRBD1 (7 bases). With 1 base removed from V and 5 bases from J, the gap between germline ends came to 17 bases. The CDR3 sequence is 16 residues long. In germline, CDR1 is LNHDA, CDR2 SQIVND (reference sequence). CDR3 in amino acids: CASSIGRRRGLETQYF. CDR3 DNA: TGTGCCAGTAGTATAGGACGTCGGAGGGGGCTGGAGACCCAGTACTTC.